This entry lists 9 T cell receptor beta chains sequenced from one sample in a study of T cell responses to AZD1222 COVID-19 vaccine. This table comes from immunoSEQ multiplex PCR, and its TCRdb copy is limited to in-frame clones, with some not included. The repertoire holds more than 50,000 clones, with around 89% as singletons. The specimen was peripheral blood, collected on day 0 of AZD1222 vaccination. These receptors were obtained from an adult in good health.

This clone was observed once. The gene calls are TRBV28 and TRBJ2-6, with unresolved D. Trimming removed 5 bases from V and 7 bases from J, with 15 bases in between. The CDR3 loop spans 15 amino acids. Germline CDR1 MDHEN, CDR2 SYDVKM. The CDR3 sequence is CASSPTPGEANVLTF. For the CDR3, the DNA is TGTGCCAGCAGTCCGACTCCAGGCGAAGCCAACGTCCTGACTTTC.

J is TRBJ1-1 and V is TRBV6-5; D uncertain. This CDR3 has 14 residues. The germline V and J ends were trimmed by 8 bases and 0 bases, with 13 bases remaining between them. The V gene's germline CDR1 is MNHEY and CDR2 SVGAGI. CDR3: CASVSRTMNTEAFF. The CDR3 region has the DNA TGTGCCAGCGTCAGCAGGACCATGAACACTGAAGCTTTCTTT.

The chain uses TRBV10-3 and TRBJ2-1; 10 nucleotides align to TRBD2. V trimming: 4 bases; J trimming: 6 bases; junction bases outside the gene matches: 6. Germline-derived CDR1 and CDR2 are ENHRY and SYGVKD. CDR3 length equals 15 residues. CDR3 protein: CAISGQAGGVNEQFF. The CDR3 DNA reads as TGTGCCATCAGTGGTCAAGCGGGAGGGGTCAATGAGCAGTTCTTC.

On this clone itself: Other nucleotide sequences from this sample produce the same CDR3. The chain combines TRBV5-1 with TRBJ2-3; 11 nucleotides agree with TRBD2. V lost 4 bases, J lost 1 base, and 2 bases stayed unmatched. The CDR3 runs to 15 residues. CDR1 SGHRS and CDR2 YFSETQ come from the germline V gene. In DNA form, the CDR3 reads TGCGCCAGCAGCCTACTAGCGGGAGGCACAGATACGCAGTATTTT. Translation gives CASSLLAGGTDTQYF.

This chain links TRBV2 with TRBJ1-2; 7 bases line up with TRBD1. Germline values: CDR1 SNHLY, CDR2 FYNNEI. This CDR3 spans 16 amino acids. Unmatched junction bases numbered 10, after V lost 1 base and J lost 5 bases. This chain's CDR3 is CASSEGDSFLGYGYTF. CDR3 bases: TGTGCCAGCAGTGAAGGGGACAGTTTCCTTGGGTATGGCTACACCTTC.

J is TRBJ2-7 and V is TRBV19; TRBD1 agrees at 8 bases. Per germline, CDR1 LNHDA and CDR2 SQIVND (reference sequence). The junction had 6 bases not matched to a gene; V was cut back by 1 base and J by 7 bases. The CDR3 runs to 14 residues. This CDR3 is CASSIGGQGREQYF. The DNA of the CDR3 is TGTGCCAGTAGTATAGGAGGACAGGGACGAGAGCAGTACTTC.

V and J are TRBV5-1 and TRBJ2-1; tentatively, D is TRBD2 (7 bases). Trimming left V 0 bases short and J 2 bases short, with 15 bases between. The CDR3 runs to 17 residues. Per germline, CDR1 SGHRS and CDR2 YFSETQ. The CDR3 region has the DNA TGCGCCAGCAGCTTGGCCGCGGGGGCTCACCCCTACAATGAGCAGTTCTTC. Translating it yields CASSLAAGAHPYNEQFF. Full variable domain (rest looked up from reference TRBV5-1 and TRBJ2-1): KAGVTQTPRYLIKTRGQQVTLSCSPISGHRSVSWYQQTPGQGLQFLFEYFSETQRNKGNFPGRFSGRQFSNSRSEMNVSTLELGDSALYLCASSLAAGAHPYNEQFFGPGTRLTVL.

The rearrangement joins TRBV9 to TRBJ2-7; 8 bases align to TRBD1. CDR1 is SGDLS and CDR2 is YYNGEE in the germline V gene. Germline trimming cut 0 bases from V and 7 bases from J; bases unmatched to any gene: 9. The length of the CDR3 is 15 residues. CDR3 in DNA: TGTGCCAGCAGCGTAGACGGACAGGGCTGGGGGGAGCAGTACTTC. Translation gives CASSVDGQGWGEQYF.

V and J are TRBV5-1 and TRBJ1-5, with D maybe TRBD1 (5 bases). With 4 bases removed from V and 3 bases from J, the gap between germline ends came to 11 bases. Germline lookup yields CDR1 SGHRS and CDR2 YFSETQ. CDR3 size: 14 residues. CDR3 coding DNA: TGCGCCAGCAGCCTCGGGACCCCCAATCAGCCCCAGCATTTT. Protein product: CASSLGTPNQPQHF.